These 8 T cell receptor beta chains were sequenced from one sample in a study of early T cells in non-severe SARS-CoV-2 infection. TCRdb itself ran the 5' RACE reads through MiXCR, one entry per CDR3 protein. The sample yields fewer than 75,000 distinct CDR3 sequences, around 19% seen once. Sequenced material: whole blood, taken at baseline. The receptor set was obtained from an adult who was a healthcare worker with PCR-confirmed SARS-CoV-2 infection or an uninfected control (not recorded which).

V gene TRBV5-1 combines with J gene TRBJ2-3, with D unclear. CDR1 is SGHRS, CDR2 YFSETQ, per germline. V lost 6 bases, J lost 0 bases, and 14 bases lay in between. This CDR3 is built from 15 residues. The CDR3 nucleotides are TGCGCCAGCACCCTTTTGGCGGTTAGCACAGATACGCAGTATTTT. It codes for CASTLLAVSTDTQYF.

This clonotype was counted only a few times. The rearrangement joins TRBV5-1 to TRBJ2-1; D may be TRBD1 or TRBD2 (5 bases each). Trimming left V 7 bases short and J 3 bases short, with 14 bases between. The germline gives CDR1 SGHRS, CDR2 YFSETQ. There are 14 residues in the CDR3. In DNA form, the CDR3 reads TGCGCCAGCGGGAGTATGGGGGACTACAATGAGCAGTTCTTC. This gives the protein CASGSMGDYNEQFF.

The CDR3: CASSQLTGRGTEAFF. CDR3 sequence (DNA): TGTGCCAGCAGCCAACTGACAGGGCGGGGAACTGAAGCTTTCTTT. V usage is TRBV14 and J usage is TRBJ1-1; 7 bases map to TRBD1. V gave up 2 bases and J gave up 5 bases; unmatched junction bases: 8. The CDR3 has 15 residues. Germline CDR1 is SGHDN and CDR2 is FVKESK.

V is TRBV20-1 and J is TRBJ2-3, with 7 nucleotides matching TRBD1. CDR1 is DFQATT and CDR2 is SNEGSKA in the germline V gene (reference sequence). V gave up 3 bases and J gave up 3 bases; unmatched junction bases: 3. This CDR3 spans 13 amino acids. The CDR3 reads CSARATGTDTQYF. The CDR3 region has the DNA TGCAGTGCTAGGGCGACAGGGACAGATACGCAGTATTTT.

This clonotype was detected a few times. The chain couples TRBV5-4 to TRBJ2-3; 12 nucleotides line up with TRBD2. The CDR3 length is 17 residues. The germline V gene encodes CDR1 SGHNT and CDR2 YYREEE (reference sequence). Trimming removed 1 base from V and 5 bases from J; junction bases left unmatched: 8. The CDR3 bases are TGTGCCAGCAGCTTGTTGAAACTAGCGGGGGGAATAGATACGCAGTATTTT. Translating it yields CASSLLKLAGGIDTQYF.

This chain uses TRBV10-1 with TRBJ1-1, with TRBD1 matching 8 bases. This CDR3 region has 14 residues. V dropped 5 bases and J dropped 5; count of bases not matched to a gene: 7. The V gene's germline CDR1 is WNHNN and CDR2 SYGVQD (reference sequence). The chain's CDR3 is CASSPTGVFTEAFF. CDR3 nucleotides: TGCGCCAGCAGTCCGACAGGGGTATTTACTGAAGCTTTCTTT.

This clonotype was found a few times. V gene TRBV24-1 combines with J gene TRBJ2-3; D might be TRBD1 (6 bases). V gave up 1 base and J gave up 0 bases, with 10 bases separating them. The germline CDR1 and CDR2 sequences are KGHDR and SFDVKD. The CDR3 spans 16 residues. This CDR3 reads CATSDFPQGSTDTQYF. Here the CDR3 DNA reads TGTGCCACCAGTGATTTCCCCCAGGGGAGCACAGATACGCAGTATTTT.

This clonotype was counted many times. J is TRBJ2-7 and V is TRBV28; 9 nucleotides match TRBD1. Germline trimming cut 5 bases from V and 7 bases from J; bases unmatched to any gene: 3. The CDR3 is 12 amino acids. Germline V gene lookup returns CDR1 MDHEN and CDR2 SYDVKM. This chain's CDR3 is CASSTGGWEQYF. The CDR3, as DNA: TGTGCCAGCAGTACAGGGGGCTGGGAGCAGTACTTC.